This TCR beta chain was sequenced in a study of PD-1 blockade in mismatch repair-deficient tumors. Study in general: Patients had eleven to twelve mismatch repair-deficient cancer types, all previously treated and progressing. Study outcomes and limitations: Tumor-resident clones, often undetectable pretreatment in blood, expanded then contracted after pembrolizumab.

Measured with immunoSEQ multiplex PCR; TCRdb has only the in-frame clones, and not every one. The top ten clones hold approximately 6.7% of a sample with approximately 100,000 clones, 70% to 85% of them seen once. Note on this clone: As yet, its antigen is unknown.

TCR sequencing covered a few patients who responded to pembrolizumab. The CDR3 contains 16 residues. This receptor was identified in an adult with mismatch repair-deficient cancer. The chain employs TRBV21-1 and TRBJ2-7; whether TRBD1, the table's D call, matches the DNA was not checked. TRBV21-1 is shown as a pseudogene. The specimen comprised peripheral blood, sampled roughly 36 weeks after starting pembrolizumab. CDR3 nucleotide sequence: TGTGCCAGCAGTTACGAACCGGGACAGGGGGCGCGGGAGCAGTACTTC. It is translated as CASSYEPGQGAREQYF.